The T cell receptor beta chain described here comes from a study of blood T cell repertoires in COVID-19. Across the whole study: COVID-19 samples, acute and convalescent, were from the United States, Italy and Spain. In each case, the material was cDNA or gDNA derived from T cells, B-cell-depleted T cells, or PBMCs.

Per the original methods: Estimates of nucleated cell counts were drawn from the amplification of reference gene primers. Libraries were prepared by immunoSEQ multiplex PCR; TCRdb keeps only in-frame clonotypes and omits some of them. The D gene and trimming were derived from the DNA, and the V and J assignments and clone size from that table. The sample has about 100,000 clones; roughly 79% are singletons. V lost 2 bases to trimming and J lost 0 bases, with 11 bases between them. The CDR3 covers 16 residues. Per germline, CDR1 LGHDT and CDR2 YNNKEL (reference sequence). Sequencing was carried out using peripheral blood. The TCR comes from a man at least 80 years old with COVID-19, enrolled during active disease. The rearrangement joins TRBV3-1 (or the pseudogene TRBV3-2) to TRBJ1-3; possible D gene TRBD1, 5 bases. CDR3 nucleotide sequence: TGTGCCAGCAGCCAAAGTTGGAGGGGCTCTGGAAACACCATATATTTT. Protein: CASSQSWRGSGNTIYF.